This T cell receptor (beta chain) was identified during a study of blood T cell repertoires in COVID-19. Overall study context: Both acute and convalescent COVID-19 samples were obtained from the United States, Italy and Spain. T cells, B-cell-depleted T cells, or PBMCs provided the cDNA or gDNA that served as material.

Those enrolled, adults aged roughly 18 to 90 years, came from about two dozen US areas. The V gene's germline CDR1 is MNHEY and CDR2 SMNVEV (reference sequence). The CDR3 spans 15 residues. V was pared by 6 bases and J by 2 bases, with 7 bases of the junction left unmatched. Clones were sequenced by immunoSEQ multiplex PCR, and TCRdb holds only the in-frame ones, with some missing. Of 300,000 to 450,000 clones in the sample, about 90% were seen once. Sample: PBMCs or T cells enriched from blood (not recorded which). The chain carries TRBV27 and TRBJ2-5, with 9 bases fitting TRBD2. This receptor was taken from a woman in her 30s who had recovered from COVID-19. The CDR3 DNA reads TGTGCCAGCAGGGAAGCGGGGGGCCGACAAGAGACCCAGTACTTC. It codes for CASREAGGRQETQYF.